These 30 T cell receptor beta chains were sequenced from one sample in a study of blood T cell repertoires in COVID-19. Measured with immunoSEQ multiplex PCR; TCRdb has only the in-frame clones, and not every one. There are fewer than 350,000 clones in the sample; 75% to 90% occur only once, and 1.9% lies in the top ten. The specimen sequenced was PBMCs or T cells enriched from blood (not recorded which). The receptors were gathered from a young woman who had been exposed to COVID-19.

The chain uses TRBV7-2 and TRBJ2-5; 13 bases fit TRBD2. J gave up 3 bases and V 2 bases, and 6 bases lay outside the gene matches. The CDR3 runs to 17 residues. From germline, CDR1 is SGHTA and CDR2 FQGNSA. The CDR3 DNA follows: TGTGCCAGCAGCTTAAATGGACTAGCGGGAGTTAAAGAGACCCAGTACTTC. This codes for CASSLNGLAGVKETQYF.

The rearrangement uses TRBV3-1 (or the pseudogene TRBV3-2) and TRBJ1-6, with 10 bases aligning to TRBD1. Germline CDR1 and CDR2: LGHDT and YNNKEL (reference sequence). The CDR3 extends over 17 amino acids. Germline trimming cut 5 bases from V and 5 bases from J; bases unmatched to any gene: 9. CDR3 amino acids: CASSIRAGQGHNSPLHF. In nucleotides, the CDR3 is TGTGCCAGCAGCATTAGGGCGGGACAGGGGCATAATTCACCCCTCCACTTT.

This chain uses TRBV18 with TRBJ1-2, with D unresolved. The CDR3 has 15 residues. The V end was cut by 2 bases, the J end by 6 bases, with 16 bases between. Germline loops: CDR1 KGHSH, CDR2 LQKENI. CDR3 nucleotide sequence: TGTGCCAGCTCACCATCAACACGAGCGCAAGATGGCTACACCTTC. Residues: CASSPSTRAQDGYTF.

The gene calls are TRBV19 and TRBJ1-5, with D unclear. The V end was cut by 7 bases, the J end by 2 bases, with 9 bases between. Germline assignment: CDR1 LNHDA and CDR2 SQIVND (reference sequence). The CDR3 length is 13 residues. The CDR3 DNA sequence: TGTGCCAGTAATAACGGAGGCAATCAGCCCCAGCATTTT. Protein product: CASNNGGNQPQHF.

A few counts support this clone. The sample carries other DNA sequences with the same CDR3. The CDR3 reads CASSQGRGYEQYF. The CDR3 DNA reads as TGTGCCAGCAGCCAAGGACGGGGATATGAGCAGTACTTC. The rearrangement uses TRBV3-1 (or the pseudogene TRBV3-2) and TRBJ2-7; D possibly corresponds to TRBD2 (5 bases). Germline-derived CDR1 and CDR2 are LGHDT and YNNKEL (reference sequence). The V and J ends lost 1 base and 7 bases respectively, with 11 bases between them. The CDR3 covers 13 residues.

CDR3 loop: CASSGTRANTGELFF. As DNA, the CDR3 is TGTGCCAGCAGTGGGACTAGGGCGAACACCGGGGAGCTGTTTTTT. V usage is TRBV2 and J usage is TRBJ2-2, with 7 bases matching TRBD2. V dropped 4 bases and J dropped 0; count of bases not matched to a gene: 2. The germline CDR1 and CDR2 sequences are SNHLY and FYNNEI. CDR3 length equals 15 residues.

The rearrangement uses TRBV7-9 and TRBJ1-3, with 8 bases lining up with TRBD1. The ends lost 5 bases at V and 2 bases at J; junction bases unmatched: 5. This CDR3 is built from 15 residues. Germline CDR1 reads SEHNR; CDR2 reads FQNEAQ (reference sequence). The CDR3: CASSPRTGPGNTIYF. The DNA for the CDR3 is TGTGCCAGCAGCCCTCGGACAGGGCCTGGAAACACCATATATTTT. The whole variable domain, filled in from reference TRBV7-9 and TRBJ1-3, reads DTGVSQNPRHKITKRGQNVTFRCDPISEHNRLYWYRQTLGQGPEFLTYFQNEAQLEKSRLLSDRFSAERPKGSFSTLEIQRTEQGDSAMYLCASSPRTGPGNTIYFGEGSWLTVV.

The V gene is TRBV11-2, the J gene TRBJ2-7; 7 bases fit TRBD2. CDR3 length: 15 residues. Germline V gene lookup returns CDR1 SGHAT and CDR2 FQNNGV. The V gene end was trimmed by 5 bases and the J gene end by 0 bases; junction bases not matched to a gene: 7. As DNA, the CDR3 is TGTGCCAGCAGCGAGACTAGCCCCCTCTCCTACGAGCAGTACTTC. Encoded protein: CASSETSPLSYEQYF.

The chain links TRBV7-3 to TRBJ2-7; a weak D match, TRBD2 (6 bases). The CDR3 sequence is 16 residues long. Deletions cut 5 bases from V and 6 bases from J, with 23 bases between. Germline V lookup: CDR1 SGHTA, CDR2 FQGTGA. The CDR3 region is CASSPHGGKGVSEQYF. DNA of the CDR3: TGTGCCAGCAGCCCCCACGGGGGAAAGGGCGTCTCCGAGCAGTACTTC.

The chain recombines TRBV7-6 with TRBJ1-3; 7 nucleotides match TRBD1. Germline-derived CDR1 and CDR2 are SGHVS and FNYEAQ. The CDR3 loop spans 16 amino acids. V was pared by 2 bases and J by 0 bases, with 4 bases of the junction left unmatched. The CDR3 sequence is CASSLPRGSSGNTIYF. As DNA, the CDR3 is TGTGCCAGCAGCTTACCCAGGGGGAGCTCTGGAAACACCATATATTTT.

V is TRBV11-2 and J is TRBJ1-4; D is unclear. The CDR3 is 14 residues long. Germline CDR1 reads SGHAT; CDR2 reads FQNNGV. The ends were cut back, 5 bases at V and 8 bases at J, with 15 bases in the middle. Here the CDR3 reads CASSPRVFGEKLFF. Here the CDR3 DNA reads TGTGCCAGCAGCCCTCGGGTCTTCGGGGAAAAACTGTTTTTT.

The chain recombines TRBV11-3 with TRBJ2-3; TRBD2 agrees at 10 bases. Germline values: CDR1 SGHNT, CDR2 YENEEA. The junction had 3 bases not matched to a gene; V was cut back by 5 bases and J by 1 base. The CDR3 has 15 amino acids. The CDR3 loop reads CASSPGTSGTDTQYF. The CDR3 nucleotides are TGTGCCAGCAGCCCCGGGACTAGCGGCACAGATACGCAGTATTTT.

The V call is TRBV5-6, the J call TRBJ1-1; perhaps TRBD1 as D (5 bases). Germline V lookup: CDR1 SGHDT, CDR2 YYEEEE. This CDR3 has 14 amino acids. The V gene lost 2 bases and the J gene lost 1 base, with 9 bases spanning the gap. The CDR3 loop is CASSFGAKNTEAFF. CDR3 bases: TGTGCCAGCAGCTTTGGGGCAAAGAACACTGAAGCTTTCTTT.

The chain joins TRBV7-9 to TRBJ1-2; 12 bases agree with TRBD1. The CDR3 runs to 15 residues. The V segment lost 6 bases and the J segment 4 bases; nucleotides outside the gene matches: 6. Germline assignment: CDR1 SEHNR and CDR2 FQNEAQ (reference sequence). The CDR3 nucleotides read TGTGCCAGCAGGCCCCCGGGACAGGGGGCCTATGGCTACACCTTC. It specifies CASRPPGQGAYGYTF. Variable domain in full (rest from reference TRBV7-9 and TRBJ1-2): DTGVSQNPRHKITKRGQNVTFRCDPISEHNRLYWYRQTLGQGPEFLTYFQNEAQLEKSRLLSDRFSAERPKGSFSTLEIQRTEQGDSAMYLCASRPPGQGAYGYTFGSGTRLTVV.

The V and J genes are TRBV27 and TRBJ2-3, with TRBD2 matching over 8 bases. CDR3 length: 16 residues. Germline V gives CDR1 MNHEY, CDR2 SMNVEV (reference sequence). With V trimmed by 5 bases and J by 5 bases, 12 bases remained unmatched. The CDR3 bases are TGTGCCAGCAGTGAGCTGGGACTAGGGGGAGTAGATACGCAGTATTTT. Encoded protein: CASSELGLGGVDTQYF.

This chain uses TRBV14 with TRBJ2-1; TRBD1 might be the D (5 bases). There are 15 residues in the CDR3. The germline V gene encodes CDR1 SGHDN and CDR2 FVKESK. V was pared by 1 base and J by 7 bases, with 14 bases between. The CDR3 reads CASSQGLQGWNEQFF. CDR3 nucleotides: TGTGCCAGCAGCCAAGGCCTCCAGGGCTGGAATGAGCAGTTCTTC.

The V gene is TRBV28, the J gene TRBJ2-3, with a tentative D call TRBD2 (6 bases). The germline CDR1 and CDR2 sequences are MDHEN and SYDVKM. The germline V and J ends were trimmed by 6 bases and 2 bases, with 12 bases remaining between them. There are 14 residues in the CDR3. The DNA of the CDR3 is TGTGCCAGCAGCCTGGGGACTTACACAGATACGCAGTATTTT. It yields the protein CASSLGTYTDTQYF.

This clone was recorded only once. V usage is TRBV30 and J usage is TRBJ1-2; weak D call: TRBD1 (5 bases). The CDR3 covers 14 residues. Germline CDR1 reads GTSNPN; CDR2 reads SVGIG (reference sequence). Trimming shortened V by 0 bases and J by 4 bases, and 12 bases separated the two germline ends. CDR3 loop: CAWSVGGTGYGYTF. The CDR3 bases are TGTGCCTGGAGTGTCGGGGGTACTGGCTATGGCTACACCTTC.

The rearrangement uses TRBV10-3 and TRBJ2-7; D gene unclear. This CDR3 has 13 amino acids. The V end lost 4 bases, the J end lost 2 bases, and 9 bases lay between the germline ends. Germline CDR1 and CDR2: ENHRY and SYGVKD. The CDR3 spells CAISGQVTYEQYF. Here the CDR3 DNA reads TGTGCCATCAGTGGGCAGGTAACCTACGAGCAGTACTTC.

The chain has TRBV3-1 (or the pseudogene TRBV3-2) and TRBJ2-5; no definite D call. Trimming shortened V by 5 bases and J by 2 bases, and 3 bases separated the two germline ends. This CDR3 spans 11 amino acids. Germline assignment: CDR1 LGHDT and CDR2 YNNKEL (reference sequence). CDR3 protein: CASSSQETQYF. CDR3 bases: TGTGCCAGCAGCTCGCAAGAGACCCAGTACTTC.

This clone was observed a few times. The chain recombines TRBV3-1 (or the pseudogene TRBV3-2) with TRBJ2-3; TRBD2 aligns across 11 bases. Trimming cost V 4 bases and J 2 bases; bases outside gene matches: 5. The length of the CDR3 is 16 residues. CDR1 is LGHDT and CDR2 is YNNKEL in the germline V gene (reference sequence). CDR3 residues: CASSLLAGVYTDTQYF. CDR3 in DNA: TGTGCCAGCAGCCTACTAGCGGGGGTCTACACAGATACGCAGTATTTT.

The chain employs TRBV4-1 and TRBJ1-1, with D unclear. Germline V gene data show CDR1 as MGHRA and CDR2 as YSYEKL. This CDR3 region has 14 residues. Trimming removed 0 bases from V and 1 base from J, with 6 bases in between. The CDR3 sequence is CASSQEQSNTEAFF. DNA for the CDR3: TGCGCCAGCAGCCAAGAACAGTCGAACACTGAAGCTTTCTTT.

J is TRBJ1-3 and V is TRBV3-1 (or the pseudogene TRBV3-2); D remains unclear. The length of the CDR3 is 14 residues. The ends were cut back, 0 bases at V and 0 bases at J, with 3 bases in the middle. Germline lookup yields CDR1 LGHDT and CDR2 YNNKEL (reference sequence). Here the CDR3 reads CASSQEASGNTIYF. CDR3 in DNA: TGTGCCAGCAGCCAAGAAGCCTCTGGAAACACCATATATTTT.

The chain couples TRBV11-3 to TRBJ1-1, with D possibly matching TRBD1 (6 bases). CDR1 and CDR2 from the germline V gene are SGHNT and YENEEA. Trimming left V 5 bases short and J 8 bases short, with 15 bases between. This CDR3 is built from 13 residues. The CDR3 spells CASSQGTRTEAFF. The CDR3 DNA sequence: TGTGCCAGCAGCCAAGGGACACGTACAGAAGCTTTCTTT.

The chain uses TRBV11-3 and TRBJ2-2, with 9 bases matching TRBD1. The germline V gene encodes CDR1 SGHNT and CDR2 YENEEA. Trimming cost V 5 bases and J 6 bases; bases outside gene matches: 7. The CDR3 loop spans 15 amino acids. The CDR3 region is CASSARDRASGELFF. In DNA, the CDR3 is TGTGCCAGCAGCGCCCGGGACAGGGCTTCCGGGGAGCTGTTTTTT.

This chain joins TRBV2 and TRBJ2-3, with 16 bases aligning to TRBD2. Germline V CDR1 and CDR2: SNHLY, FYNNEI. The CDR3 has 19 residues. V lost 5 bases, J lost 4 bases, and 12 bases stayed unmatched. CDR3 sequence reads: CASSKGLAGGPSIADTQYF. In DNA, the CDR3 is TGTGCCAGCAGTAAGGGACTAGCGGGAGGGCCTTCCATTGCAGATACGCAGTATTTT.

This clone was seen a handful of times. J is TRBJ1-6 and V is TRBV30; the D is unclear. The CDR3 has 14 amino acids. Germline assignment: CDR1 GTSNPN and CDR2 SVGIG (reference sequence). Trimming removed 0 bases from V and 5 bases from J, with 8 bases in between. CDR3 amino acids: CAWSVKRDNSPLHF. The CDR3 DNA follows: TGTGCCTGGAGTGTCAAGCGAGATAATTCACCCCTCCACTTT.

This chain connects TRBV9 to TRBJ2-7; 8 bases agree with TRBD2. From germline, CDR1 is SGDLS and CDR2 YYNGEE. Trimming cost V 3 bases and J 2 bases; bases outside gene matches: 28. The CDR3 runs 22 residues. CDR3 sequence (DNA): TGTGCCAGCAGCGGCTACCCGGAGCGAAGGGGAAGCGGGGGCTACTTTACCTACGAGCAGTACTTC. This sequence encodes CASSGYPERRGSGGYFTYEQYF.

The rearrangement links TRBV5-1 to TRBJ2-3; TRBD2 agrees at 11 bases. Germline V CDR1 and CDR2: SGHRS, YFSETQ. The CDR3 has 19 residues. V was pared by 4 bases and J by 2 bases, with 15 bases of the junction left unmatched. CDR3 in DNA: TGCGCCAGCAGCCTATCGGGACTAGCGGTTCTCCCCGTCACAGATACGCAGTATTTT. Its translation is CASSLSGLAVLPVTDTQYF.

This clone was picked up one time. The rearrangement joins TRBV10-3 to TRBJ2-5; D is unclear. Germline assignment: CDR1 ENHRY and CDR2 SYGVKD. This CDR3 region has 12 residues. Trimming removed 3 bases at V and 3 bases at J, with 5 bases between. In DNA form, the CDR3 reads TGTGCCATCAGTGATCAAAAAGAGACCCAGTACTTC. Its protein product is CAISDQKETQYF.